The rows below give T cell receptor beta chains drawn from one sample of a study of cytomegalovirus exposure and HLA in healthy donors. Only in-frame clones appear in the TCRdb table, and some are missing; sequencing was by immunoSEQ multiplex PCR. The sample records 150,000 to 180,000 clones, around 84% being singletons. The specimen was PBMCs. These receptors all come from a woman aged 18-29 years in good health and CMV-seronegative. CDR3s include the opening cysteine and the closing phenylalanine or tryptophan. The D gene is left open where the match is weak. Only some rows state a clone size, as once, few, many or a class for expanded clones.

.	TRBV29-1	TRBJ2-1	.	TGCAGCGTTGAGGACAATACCTACAATGAGCAGTTCTTC	CSVEDNTYNEQFF
.	TRBV28	TRBJ2-3	.	TGTGCCAGCAGTTTAGCGGCAACTAGCACAGATACGCAGTATTTT	CASSLAATSTDTQYF
TRBD2	TRBV7-2	TRBJ2-1	.	TGTGCCAGCAGCCCCTTAGCGGGAGGGCGGCTTGGGCAGTTCTTC	CASSPLAGGRLGQFF
TRBD1	TRBV7-6	TRBJ2-7	.	TGTGCCAGCAGCTTATACTGGACAGGGGGAGTCGACGAGCAGTACTTC	CASSLYWTGGVDEQYF
.	TRBV5-1	TRBJ2-7	.	TGCGCCAGCAGCTTGGGTCTGTTCGGCGGAAACTACGAGCAGTACTTC	CASSLGLFGGNYEQYF
TRBD1	TRBV4-2	TRBJ2-1	.	TGTGCCAGCAGCCAAGCAGGGGGCAACTACAATGAGCAGTTCTTC	CASSQAGGNYNEQFF
.	TRBV28	TRBJ1-3	.	TGTGCCAGCAGTGCCGAGGGGGGGTCTGGAAACACCATATATTTT	CASSAEGGSGNTIYF
TRBD2	TRBV19	TRBJ2-1	.	TGTGCCAGTCGTAGCGGGGTGAGGTCCTACAATGAGCAGTTCTTC	CASRSGVRSYNEQFF
TRBD1	TRBV6-5	TRBJ2-7	.	TGTGCCAGCAGTTCGACAGGGGGCGGCGAGCAGTACTTC	CASSSTGGGEQYF
.	TRBV16	TRBJ2-6	.	TGTGCCAGCAGCCCACGGGAAGGTGGGGCCAACGTCCTGACTTTC	CASSPREGGANVLTF
TRBD1	TRBV4-2	TRBJ1-2	.	TGTGCCAGCAGCCAACCTGACAGGGGATATGGCTACACCTTC	CASSQPDRGYGYTF
.	TRBV2	TRBJ1-5	once	TGTGCCAGCAGTGAAGACCGACAGGTTGGGCAGCCCCAGCATTTT	CASSEDRQVGQPQHF
.	TRBV7-6	TRBJ2-7	.	TGTGCCAGCAGCTTATTGCAGGGGAGCTCCTACGAGCAGTACTTC	CASSLLQGSSYEQYF
.	TRBV28	TRBJ2-7	once	TGTGCCTGGGACTTAGCCTACGAGCAGTACTTC	CAWDLAYEQYF
TRBD1	TRBV7-2	TRBJ2-7	.	TGTGCCAGCAACCGGGACAGAACCTACGAGCAGTACTTC	CASNRDRTYEQYF
.	TRBV4-2	TRBJ2-5	many	TGTGCCAGCAGCCAAGATCCCGGGGCCGGGGGAGAGACCCAGTACTTC	CASSQDPGAGGETQYF